Each of the 14 T cell receptor beta chains below was sequenced from the same sample in a study of cytomegalovirus exposure and HLA in healthy donors. PCR was performed using 60 Vbeta and 13 Jbeta primers. Clones were read by immunoSEQ multiplex PCR, and TCRdb kept only the in-frame ones, dropping some. The table has about 140,000 clones, just over 70% seen once; the top ten hold roughly 1.7%. What was sequenced was PBMCs. These receptors were obtained from a woman aged 25 to 39 in good health and CMV-seronegative.

V is TRBV19 and J is TRBJ1-5; 10 bases fit TRBD1. Looked up from germline, CDR1 is LNHDA and CDR2 is SQIVND (reference sequence). CDR3 length: 16 amino acids. V dropped 4 bases and J dropped 0; count of bases not matched to a gene: 3. CDR3 region: CASSRDRGYSNQPQHF. In DNA form, the CDR3 reads TGTGCCAGTAGTAGGGACAGGGGATATAGCAATCAGCCCCAGCATTTT.

The chain couples TRBV28 to TRBJ2-3; TRBD2 agrees at 15 bases. Looked up from germline, CDR1 is MDHEN and CDR2 is SYDVKM. The CDR3 is 19 amino acids. Unmatched junction bases numbered 13, after V lost 8 bases and J lost 1 base. The CDR3 loop is CASVPGLAGGWSGTDTQYF. CDR3 coding DNA: TGTGCCAGCGTCCCGGGACTAGCGGGAGGATGGAGCGGCACAGATACGCAGTATTTT.

The chain combines TRBV19 with TRBJ1-4; 7 bases fit TRBD1. The V gene's germline CDR1 is LNHDA and CDR2 SQIVND (reference sequence). The J segment lost 4 bases and the V segment lost 4 bases, leaving 3 bases of the junction unmatched. The CDR3 consists of 14 residues. The chain's CDR3 is CASSKGQINEKLFF. CDR3 coding DNA: TGTGCCAGTAGTAAGGGACAGATTAATGAAAAACTGTTTTTT.

The chain has TRBV11-2 and TRBJ1-5; 7 bases agree with TRBD1. Germline loops: CDR1 SGHAT, CDR2 FQNNGV. The junction had 3 bases not matched to a gene; V was cut back by 1 base and J by 3 bases. This CDR3 contains 15 residues. The CDR3 here is CASSLGTGANQPQHF. CDR3 bases: TGTGCCAGCAGCTTAGGTACAGGGGCCAATCAGCCCCAGCATTTT.

This clone was seen once. The J gene is TRBJ2-1, the V gene TRBV7-2, with 8 bases aligning to TRBD2. V gave up 1 base and J gave up 4 bases; unmatched junction bases: 6. CDR1 and CDR2 from the germline V gene are SGHTA and FQGNSA. This CDR3 has 16 amino acids. The CDR3 DNA reads as TGTGCCAGCAGCTTAGGGCGACTAGCGCGATACAATGAGCAGTTCTTC. Encoded protein: CASSLGRLARYNEQFF. Supplemented by reference TRBV7-2 and TRBJ2-1, the full variable domain reads GAGVSQSPSNKVTEKGKDVELRCDPISGHTALYWYRQSLGQGLEFLIYFQGNSAPDKSGLPSDRFSAERTGGSVSTLTIQRTQQEDSAVYLCASSLGRLARYNEQFFGPGTRLTVL.

V gene TRBV27 combines with J gene TRBJ2-3; 9 bases match TRBD2. Unmatched junction bases numbered 5, after V lost 4 bases and J lost 6 bases. CDR3 length equals 14 residues. Germline V gene sequence: CDR1 MNHEY, CDR2 SMNVEV (reference sequence). The CDR3 region is CASSSGLARDTQYF. In DNA, the CDR3 is TGTGCCAGCAGTTCCGGACTAGCGAGGGATACGCAGTATTTT.

The gene calls are TRBV7-2 and TRBJ2-1; no clear D gene. The CDR3 runs 14 residues. Germline assignment: CDR1 SGHTA and CDR2 FQGNSA. Between the trimmed V and J ends, which lost 5 bases and 4 bases, there was a span of 12 bases. The CDR3 loop is CASSPETYYNEQFF. In DNA form, the CDR3 reads TGTGCCAGCAGCCCGGAGACTTATTACAATGAGCAGTTCTTC.

The chain couples TRBV4-1 to TRBJ1-3; D is undetermined. The V gene's germline CDR1 is MGHRA and CDR2 YSYEKL. The V end was cut by 0 bases, the J end by 4 bases, with 7 bases between. This CDR3 is built from 14 residues. Here the CDR3 reads CASSQDGGGNTIYF. The CDR3 DNA reads TGCGCCAGCAGCCAAGATGGCGGGGGAAACACCATATATTTT.

The chain employs TRBV30 and TRBJ1-1; no definite D call. There are 13 residues in the CDR3. The V end lost 4 bases, the J end lost 1 base, and 10 bases lay between the germline ends. Germline CDR1 GTSNPN, CDR2 SVGIG (reference sequence). The CDR3 nucleotides are TGTGCCTGGATCGGACTGGAGAACACTGAAGCTTTCTTT. The encoded protein is CAWIGLENTEAFF.

This sequence joins TRBV28 and TRBJ2-7, with a tentative D call TRBD1 (6 bases). The germline V gene has CDR1 MDHEN and CDR2 SYDVKM. The CDR3 runs 14 residues. V shed 5 bases and J shed 3 bases, with 14 bases lying between them. The CDR3 DNA sequence: TGTGCCAGCAGTGAAGCTACAGGGATCTACGAGCAGTACGTC. Translation: CASSEATGIYEQYV.

The genes are TRBV28 and TRBJ1-1; TRBD1 matches 9 bases. V lost 7 bases, J lost 8 bases, and 14 bases stayed unmatched. The CDR3 contains 15 residues. Germline-derived CDR1 and CDR2 are MDHEN and SYDVKM. CDR3 in amino acids: CASTWSGTGLPEAFF. DNA for the CDR3: TGTGCCAGCACATGGTCCGGGACAGGGCTCCCCGAAGCTTTCTTT.

The chain links TRBV6-5 to TRBJ1-1; no definite D call. This CDR3 region has 13 residues. The V gene's germline CDR1 is MNHEY and CDR2 SVGAGI. The germline V and J ends were trimmed by 6 bases and 1 base, with 9 bases remaining between them. The CDR3 DNA reads as TGTGCCAGCAGCCTAGGCCCGAACACTGAAGCTTTCTTT. Amino acid sequence: CASSLGPNTEAFF.

The V and J genes are TRBV28 and TRBJ1-2; 7 bases map to TRBD1. CDR3 size: 16 residues. V lost 5 bases and J lost 12; bases outside the gene matches: 21. Germline V gene lookup returns CDR1 MDHEN and CDR2 SYDVKM. For the CDR3, the DNA is TGTGCCAGCAGTGACGCCTGGGACAGCCCATCAAACCGACACACCTTC. Translating it yields CASSDAWDSPSNRHTF.

This clone came up a few times. The gene calls are TRBV4-2 and TRBJ2-1, with 16 nucleotides matching TRBD2. This CDR3 has 17 amino acids. With V trimmed by 1 base and J by 12 bases, 9 bases remained unmatched. CDR1 is LGHNA and CDR2 is YNFKEQ in the germline V gene. This CDR3 is CASSQAIGTSGGASQFF. The DNA of the CDR3 is TGTGCCAGCAGCCAAGCGATCGGGACTAGCGGGGGGGCTTCGCAGTTCTTC.